These 30 T cell receptor beta chains were sequenced from one sample in a study of T cell responses to AZD1222 COVID-19 vaccine. The repertoire was sequenced with immunoSEQ multiplex PCR; TCRdb's copy has only in-frame clones and lacks some. The repertoire holds 200,000 or so clones, with 93% as singletons. This material consisted of peripheral blood, taken on day 0 of MenACWY control vaccination. These receptors were obtained from an adult in good health.

This clone was observed once. The genes are TRBV18 and TRBJ2-1, with a tentative D call TRBD1 (6 bases). Trimming removed 10 bases at V and 4 bases at J, with 17 bases between. The germline V gene has CDR1 KGHSH and CDR2 LQKENI. The CDR3 spans 14 residues. CDR3 loop: CATVPGALYNEQFF. The CDR3 nucleotides are TGTGCCACCGTCCCAGGGGCCCTTTACAATGAGCAGTTCTTC.

This clone appeared once. The chain couples TRBV7-2 to TRBJ2-5; 8 nucleotides match TRBD1. The CDR3 totals 17 residues. The V gene's germline CDR1 is SGHTA and CDR2 FQGNSA. V shed 3 bases, J shed 2 bases, and the junction held 11 bases outside the gene matches. CDR3 region: CASSFGPGTGTQETQYF. DNA of the CDR3: TGTGCCAGCAGCTTTGGTCCCGGGACAGGTACACAAGAGACCCAGTACTTC.

The gene calls are TRBV6-6 and TRBJ1-1; 11 bases align to TRBD1. CDR3 length equals 15 residues. The trim removed 6 bases at V and 0 bases at J, leaving 3 bases unmatched. In germline, CDR1 is MNHNY, CDR2 SVGAGI (reference sequence). The CDR3 region is CASSQGQGVNTEAFF. The DNA of the CDR3 is TGTGCCAGCAGCCAGGGACAGGGGGTGAACACTGAAGCTTTCTTT.

This CDR3 is CASSVVAQGDTEAFF. The CDR3 region has the DNA TGTGCCAGCAGCGTAGTAGCGCAGGGGGACACTGAAGCTTTCTTT. The chain employs TRBV9 and TRBJ1-1, with TRBD1 identical over 7 bases. Germline assignment: CDR1 SGDLS and CDR2 YYNGEE. This CDR3 is built from 15 residues. The V segment lost 0 bases and the J segment 3 bases; nucleotides outside the gene matches: 5. Full variable domain (rest looked up from reference TRBV9 and TRBJ1-1): DSGVTQTPKHLITATGQRVTLRCSPRSGDLSVYWYQQSLDQGLQFLIQYYNGEERAKGNILERFSAQQFPDLHSELNLSSLELGDSALYFCASSVVAQGDTEAFFGQGTRLTVV.

CDR3 in amino acids: CASSLILSSYNEQFF. CDR3 DNA sequence: TGTGCCAGCAGCTTAATCCTCAGCTCCTACAATGAGCAGTTCTTC. This chain uses TRBV11-2 with TRBJ2-1; no clear D gene. Trimming stripped 2 bases from V and 0 bases from J, with 8 bases between. CDR1 is SGHAT and CDR2 is FQNNGV in the germline V gene. This CDR3 comprises 15 residues. The entire variable domain, with the rest obtained from reference TRBV11-2 and TRBJ2-1, is as follows: EAGVAQSPRYKIIEKRQSVAFWCNPISGHATLYWYQQILGQGPKLLIQFQNNGVVDDSQLPKDRFSAERLKGVDSTLKIQPAKLEDSAVYLCASSLILSSYNEQFFGPGTRLTVL.

V usage is TRBV4-2 and J usage is TRBJ1-4; D ambiguous. CDR3 length equals 12 residues. With 4 bases removed from V and 9 bases from J, the gap between germline ends came to 9 bases. Germline CDR1 and CDR2: LGHNA and YNFKEQ. The CDR3 reads CASSPKGQKLFF. CDR3 DNA: TGTGCCAGCAGCCCCAAGGGTCAAAAACTGTTTTTT.

The chain is built from TRBV7-6 and TRBJ2-2, with D perhaps given as TRBD1 or TRBD2 (7 bases each). The CDR3 runs to 17 residues. Germline CDR1 reads SGHVS; CDR2 reads FNYEAQ. V gave up 5 bases and J gave up 6 bases, with 22 bases separating them. The CDR3 DNA follows: TGTGCCAGCAGCGCCGGGGAGGGGGCGTTAATTGCCGGGGAGCTGTTTTTT. Its translation: CASSAGEGALIAGELFF. The full variable domain, its missing parts supplied by reference TRBV7-6 and TRBJ2-2, is GAGVSQSPRYKVTKRGQDVALRCDPISGHVSLYWYRQALGQGPEFLTYFNYEAQQDKSGLPNDRFSAERPEGSISTLTIQRTEQRDSAMYRCASSAGEGALIAGELFFGEGSRLTVL.

The chain joins TRBV7-9 to TRBJ1-6, with D maybe TRBD1 (6 bases). Germline V gene sequence: CDR1 SEHNR, CDR2 FQNEAQ (reference sequence). Between the trimmed V and J ends, which lost 5 bases and 7 bases, there was a span of 12 bases. The CDR3 sequence is 14 residues long. For the CDR3, the DNA is TGTGCCAGCAGCGCACAGGGAGGGAATTCACCCCTCCACTTT. Its translation is CASSAQGGNSPLHF.

The chain's CDR3 is CASSREGGITEAFF. The DNA of the CDR3 is TGTGCCAGCAGTCGCGAAGGGGGAATCACTGAAGCTTTCTTT. V gene TRBV27 combines with J gene TRBJ1-1; the D gene is possibly TRBD1 (6 bases). The CDR3 is 14 residues long. Trimming stripped 5 bases from V and 4 bases from J, with 14 bases between. Germline CDR1 MNHEY, CDR2 SMNVEV (reference sequence).

J is TRBJ1-2 and V is TRBV24-1, with TRBD1 identical over 8 bases. Unmatched junction bases numbered 8, after V lost 5 bases and J lost 4 bases. The length of the CDR3 is 15 residues. Germline V gives CDR1 KGHDR, CDR2 SFDVKD. CDR3 residues: CATSGPGTGRYGYTF. CDR3 bases: TGTGCCACCAGTGGCCCCGGGACAGGCCGCTATGGCTACACCTTC.

The rearrangement links TRBV15 to TRBJ2-1, with D unresolved. This CDR3 contains 17 residues. Germline lookup yields CDR1 LNHNV and CDR2 YYDKDF (reference sequence). Between the trimmed V and J ends, which lost 2 bases and 2 bases, there was a span of 16 bases. The CDR3: CATSRTAGLLAYNEQFF. CDR3 bases: TGTGCCACCAGCAGAACAGCAGGCCTCTTGGCCTACAATGAGCAGTTCTTC. Using reference TRBV15 and TRBJ2-1 for the parts outside the CDR3, the full variable domain is DAMVIQNPRYQVTQFGKPVTLSCSQTLNHNVMYWYQQKSSQAPKLLFHYYDKDFNNEADTPDNFQSRRPNTSFCFLDIRSPGLGDTAMYLCATSRTAGLLAYNEQFFGPGTRLTVL.

The CDR3, as DNA: TGTGCCAGCAGTTTAACCCAGTATGGCTACACCTTC. Its translation is CASSLTQYGYTF. The rearrangement links TRBV12-3 or TRBV12-4 to TRBJ1-2; D ambiguous. This CDR3 contains 12 residues. Trimming took 2 bases from V and 5 from J, leaving 6 bases between them.

This chain connects TRBV9 to TRBJ2-2, with no clear D. V was cut by 0 bases and J by 2 bases, with 8 bases left in between. From germline, CDR1 is SGDLS and CDR2 YYNGEE. CDR3 length: 15 residues. The CDR3: CASSVVGINTGELFF. The CDR3 DNA follows: TGTGCCAGCAGCGTAGTTGGGATCAACACCGGGGAGCTGTTTTTT.

The V call is TRBV30, the J call TRBJ1-5; D remains ambiguous. This CDR3 has 14 amino acids. Germline V gene sequence: CDR1 GTSNPN, CDR2 SVGIG (reference sequence). The V gene lost 1 base and the J gene lost 1 base, with 8 bases spanning the gap. The CDR3 loop reads CAWSGGQSNQPQHF. The CDR3 bases are TGTGCCTGGAGTGGTGGGCAGAGCAATCAGCCCCAGCATTTT. Complete variable domain (other parts from reference TRBV30 and TRBJ1-5): SQTIHQWPATLVQPVGSPLSLECTVEGTSNPNLYWYRQAAGRGLQLLFYSVGIGQISSEVPQNLSASRPQDRQFILSSKKLLLSDSGFYLCAWSGGQSNQPQHFGDGTRLSIL.

V gene TRBV3-1 (or the pseudogene TRBV3-2) combines with J gene TRBJ2-7; no definite D call. V gave up 1 base and J gave up 6 bases, with 7 bases separating them. This CDR3 spans 12 amino acids. Germline values: CDR1 LGHDT, CDR2 YNNKEL (reference sequence). CDR3 bases: TGTGCCAGCAGCCAAGGCCGCCGCGAGCAGTACTTC. Translated, it gives CASSQGRREQYF.

For the CDR3, the DNA is TGTGCCAGCAGGGCCGGGACCGCTAATCAGCCCCAGCATTTT. It yields the protein CASRAGTANQPQHF. This sequence joins TRBV5-8 and TRBJ1-5, with D maybe TRBD1 (5 bases). Trimming removed 5 bases from V and 4 bases from J, with 13 bases in between. The CDR3 runs 14 residues. Germline CDR1 reads SGHTS; CDR2 reads YDEGEE.

V and J are TRBV4-1 and TRBJ1-2, with a possible D match to TRBD1 (5 bases). CDR1 is MGHRA and CDR2 is YSYEKL in the germline V gene. This CDR3 is built from 15 residues. Trimming cost V 0 bases and J 7 bases, with 15 bases left between them. CDR3 sequence (DNA): TGCGCCAGCAGCCAAGATACGCAGGGCGGGACTGGCTACACCTTC. Translated: CASSQDTQGGTGYTF.

This chain connects TRBV18 to TRBJ1-4, with a possible D match to TRBD1 (5 bases). Trimming took off 3 bases at V and 8 bases at J, with 16 bases between the two ends. Germline assignment: CDR1 KGHSH and CDR2 LQKENI. CDR3 size: 15 residues. CDR3 amino acids: CASSPQWGGNEKLFF. The CDR3 DNA follows: TGTGCCAGCTCACCCCAATGGGGGGGAAACGAAAAACTGTTTTTT.

This rearrangement joins TRBV3-1 (or the pseudogene TRBV3-2) to TRBJ2-3; 9 nucleotides align to TRBD1. Unmatched junction bases numbered 3, after V lost 5 bases and J lost 0 bases. CDR3 length equals 15 residues. Germline CDR1 and CDR2: LGHDT and YNNKEL (reference sequence). CDR3: CASSSTGGSTDTQYF. In nucleotides, the CDR3 is TGTGCCAGCAGCTCGACAGGGGGGAGCACAGATACGCAGTATTTT.

This sequence joins TRBV6-6 and TRBJ1-1, with D uncertain. The CDR3 contains 15 residues. V lost 5 bases and J 0 bases, leaving 13 bases between the germline ends. The V gene's germline CDR1 is MNHNY and CDR2 SVGAGI (reference sequence). The CDR3 sequence is CASSPPIVVNTEAFF. DNA of the CDR3: TGTGCCAGCAGTCCCCCGATCGTGGTGAACACTGAAGCTTTCTTT.

The chain has TRBV10-3 and TRBJ1-5; TRBD1 agrees at 10 bases. After removal of 6 bases from V and 2 bases from J, the junction contained 10 bases not matched to a gene. The CDR3 has 17 residues. Germline CDR1 ENHRY, CDR2 SYGVKD. The CDR3 DNA reads as TGTGCCATCAGCATAGGGACAGGGGTGGGTCGCAATCAGCCCCAGCATTTT. Protein: CAISIGTGVGRNQPQHF.

This chain uses TRBV7-2 with TRBJ2-3; D possibly corresponds to TRBD1 (6 bases). The CDR3 covers 15 residues. Germline V CDR1 and CDR2: SGHTA, FQGNSA. Trimming removed 0 bases from V and 0 bases from J, with 7 bases in between. The CDR3 protein is CASSLAQGSTDTQYF. The CDR3 bases are TGTGCCAGCAGCTTAGCCCAGGGGAGCACAGATACGCAGTATTTT. The full variable domain, with the rest looked up from reference TRBV7-2 and TRBJ2-3, is GAGVSQSPSNKVTEKGKDVELRCDPISGHTALYWYRQSLGQGLEFLIYFQGNSAPDKSGLPSDRFSAERTGGSVSTLTIQRTQQEDSAVYLCASSLAQGSTDTQYFGPGTRLTVL.

The CDR3 DNA reads TGTGCCAGCAGTTTCCCGACAGGGGGCAACTATGGCTACACCTTC. Translation gives CASSFPTGGNYGYTF. The gene calls are TRBV28 and TRBJ1-2, with 10 bases matching TRBD1. The CDR3 length is 15 residues. The ends lost 3 bases at V and 2 bases at J; junction bases unmatched: 3. CDR1 and CDR2 (germline): MDHEN, SYDVKM.

The rearrangement links TRBV30 to TRBJ2-3; 7 bases map to TRBD1. Germline CDR1 and CDR2: GTSNPN and SVGIG (reference sequence). CDR3 size: 15 residues. V was pared by 2 bases and J by 1 base, with 6 bases of the junction left unmatched. CDR3 sequence: CAWSPGGQGTDTQYF. Here the CDR3 DNA reads TGTGCCTGGAGTCCAGGGGGTCAGGGCACAGATACGCAGTATTTT.

V is TRBV3-1 (or the pseudogene TRBV3-2) and J is TRBJ1-3, with a weak D call TRBD1 (5 bases). CDR1 LGHDT and CDR2 YNNKEL come from the germline V gene (reference sequence). Trimming removed 1 base from V and 4 bases from J, with 26 bases in between. This CDR3 has 20 residues. The CDR3 DNA follows: TGTGCCAGCAGCCAAGGTCAGCCAGGGCAGTTCCTAGGGCCCGGAAACACCATATATTTT. Encoded protein: CASSQGQPGQFLGPGNTIYF.

The chain is built from TRBV19 and TRBJ1-1, with 12 bases matching TRBD1. The CDR3 consists of 19 residues. The V and J ends lost 9 bases and 7 bases, in that order; junction bases with no gene match: 24. Germline V gives CDR1 LNHDA, CDR2 SQIVND (reference sequence). The CDR3 DNA sequence: TGTGCCAGCCACCAAAACGCCTACCGGGACAGGGGGCGCTTGGGTGAAGCTTTCTTT. Translation gives CASHQNAYRDRGRLGEAFF.

The chain joins TRBV6-5 to TRBJ2-7, with D perhaps TRBD1 (6 bases). The V gene lost 2 bases and the J gene lost 1 base, with 12 bases spanning the gap. Germline V gene lookup returns CDR1 MNHEY and CDR2 SVGAGI. This CDR3 is built from 15 residues. In DNA, the CDR3 is TGTGCCAGCAGTTACCAGCCGACAGGTTCCTACGAGCAGTACTTC. Protein sequence: CASSYQPTGSYEQYF.

The chain recombines TRBV5-1 with TRBJ2-1; 9 nucleotides align to TRBD2. Germline V lookup: CDR1 SGHRS, CDR2 YFSETQ. With 4 bases clipped from V and 6 bases from J, the junction kept 8 bases outside the gene matches. The CDR3 extends over 15 amino acids. CDR3 bases: TGCGCCAGCAGCCCAAGCGGGGGGTATAGCAATGAGCAGTTCTTC. Its translation: CASSPSGGYSNEQFF.

V usage is TRBV18 and J usage is TRBJ1-2, with TRBD1 as a possible D gene (6 bases). The CDR3 runs 14 residues. Per the germline V gene, CDR1 is KGHSH and CDR2 is LQKENI. V shed 1 base and J shed 6 bases, with 12 bases lying between them. The CDR3 loop reads CASSPLTGSDGYTF. The CDR3 DNA reads TGTGCCAGCTCACCACTTACAGGGAGCGATGGCTACACCTTC.

This chain joins TRBV29-1 and TRBJ1-2, with 10 bases matching TRBD1. The CDR3 sequence is 15 residues long. The ends lost 4 bases at V and 4 bases at J; junction bases unmatched: 9. The germline V gene has CDR1 SQVTM and CDR2 ANQGSEA. CDR3 in amino acids: CSVGGQGTMGYGYTF. The CDR3 DNA is TGCAGCGTTGGGGGACAGGGGACGATGGGCTATGGCTACACCTTC.